This T cell receptor beta chain emerged from a study of response to subunit inactivated influenza vaccine. Via MiXCR, TCRdb re-called the RT-PCR reads, giving one row per CDR3 protein. The top ten clones hold roughly 2.8% of a sample with just under 550,000 distinct CDR3 sequences, around a quarter of them seen once. The V gene's germline CDR1 is MNHEY and CDR2 SVGAGI. The CDR3 spans 14 residues. V lost 4 bases and J lost 2, with 10 bases in between. This clonotype has more than one count but fewer than ten. The sample was also linked to a second study, of T cells expressing NK-cell markers. According to that study: UMI-tagged 5'RACE template switching yielded the TCR beta cDNA.

This receptor was taken from a man between 45 and 60 years old who received an inactivated influenza vaccine. The specimen comprised CD4+ T cells sorted from PBMCs, sampled roughly 12 days after vaccination. The gene calls are TRBV6-5 and TRBJ2-3; TRBD1 is a possible D gene (5 bases). The CDR3 nucleotides read TGTGCCAGCAGTTTTGACAGAGCCACAGATACGCAGTATTTT. It yields the protein CASSFDRATDTQYF.